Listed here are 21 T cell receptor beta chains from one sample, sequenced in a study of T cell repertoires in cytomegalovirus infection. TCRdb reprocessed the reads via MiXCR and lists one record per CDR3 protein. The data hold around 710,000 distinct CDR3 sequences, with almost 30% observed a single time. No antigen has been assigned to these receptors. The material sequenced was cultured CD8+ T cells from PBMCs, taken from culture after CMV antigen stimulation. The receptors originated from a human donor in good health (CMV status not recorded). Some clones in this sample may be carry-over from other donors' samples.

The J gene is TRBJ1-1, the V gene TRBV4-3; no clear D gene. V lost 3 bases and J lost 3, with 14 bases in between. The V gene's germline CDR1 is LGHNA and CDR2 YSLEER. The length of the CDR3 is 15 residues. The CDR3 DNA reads TGCGCCAGCAGCCACCGGCTCGGGCGGGACACTGAAGCTTTCTTT. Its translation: CASSHRLGRDTEAFF.

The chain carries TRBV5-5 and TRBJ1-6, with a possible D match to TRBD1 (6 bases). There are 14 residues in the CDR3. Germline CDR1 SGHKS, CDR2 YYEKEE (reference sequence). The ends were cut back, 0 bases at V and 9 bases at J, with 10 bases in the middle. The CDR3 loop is CASSLDRVRSPLHF. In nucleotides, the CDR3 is TGTGCCAGCAGCTTGGACAGGGTTCGTTCACCCCTCCACTTT.

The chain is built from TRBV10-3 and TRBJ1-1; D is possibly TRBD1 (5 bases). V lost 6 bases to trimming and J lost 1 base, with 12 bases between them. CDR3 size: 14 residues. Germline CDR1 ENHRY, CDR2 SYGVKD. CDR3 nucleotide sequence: TGTGCCATCAGGGCCGGGACTGCGAACACTGAAGCTTTCTTT. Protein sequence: CAIRAGTANTEAFF.

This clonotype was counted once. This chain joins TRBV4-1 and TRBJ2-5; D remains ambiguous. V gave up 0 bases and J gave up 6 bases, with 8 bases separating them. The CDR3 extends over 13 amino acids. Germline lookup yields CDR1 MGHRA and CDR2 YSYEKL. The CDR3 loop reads CASSQDPYQTQYF. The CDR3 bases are TGCGCCAGCAGCCAAGACCCTTACCAGACCCAGTACTTC.

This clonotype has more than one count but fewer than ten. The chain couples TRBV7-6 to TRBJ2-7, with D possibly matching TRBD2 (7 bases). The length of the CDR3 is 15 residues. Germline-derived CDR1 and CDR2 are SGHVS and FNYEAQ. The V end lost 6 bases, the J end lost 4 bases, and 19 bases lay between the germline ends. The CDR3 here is CASSWGGAGAYEQYF. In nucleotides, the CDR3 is TGTGCCAGCAGTTGGGGGGGGGCCGGGGCTTACGAGCAGTACTTC. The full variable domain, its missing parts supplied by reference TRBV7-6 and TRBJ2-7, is GAGVSQSPRYKVTKRGQDVALRCDPISGHVSLYWYRQALGQGPEFLTYFNYEAQQDKSGLPNDRFSAERPEGSISTLTIQRTEQRDSAMYRCASSWGGAGAYEQYFGPGTRLTVT.

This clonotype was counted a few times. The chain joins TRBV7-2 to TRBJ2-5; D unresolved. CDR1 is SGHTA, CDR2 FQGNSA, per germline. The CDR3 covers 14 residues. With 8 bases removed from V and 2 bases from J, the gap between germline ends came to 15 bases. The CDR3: CASGPQGKQETQYF. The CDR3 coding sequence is TGTGCCAGCGGCCCACAAGGGAAGCAAGAGACCCAGTACTTC.

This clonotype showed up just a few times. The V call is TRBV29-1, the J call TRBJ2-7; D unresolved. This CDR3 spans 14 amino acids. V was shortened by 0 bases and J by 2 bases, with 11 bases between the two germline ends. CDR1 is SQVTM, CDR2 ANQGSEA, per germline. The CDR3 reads CSVEDQVIPYEQYF. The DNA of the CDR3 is TGCAGCGTTGAAGACCAAGTCATTCCCTACGAGCAGTACTTC.

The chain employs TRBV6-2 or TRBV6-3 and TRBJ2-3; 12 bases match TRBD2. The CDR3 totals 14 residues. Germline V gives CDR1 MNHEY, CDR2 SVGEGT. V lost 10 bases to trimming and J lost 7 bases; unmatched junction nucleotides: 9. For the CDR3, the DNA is TGTGCCATCGACCCTAGCGGGGGGGCGAATACGCAGTATTTT. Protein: CAIDPSGGANTQYF.

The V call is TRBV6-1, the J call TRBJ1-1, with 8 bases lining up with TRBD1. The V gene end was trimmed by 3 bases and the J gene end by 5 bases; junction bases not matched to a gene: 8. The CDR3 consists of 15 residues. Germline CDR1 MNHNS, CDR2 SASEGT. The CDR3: CASSEYQGANTEAFF. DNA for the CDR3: TGTGCCAGCAGTGAGTACCAGGGGGCGAATACTGAAGCTTTCTTT.

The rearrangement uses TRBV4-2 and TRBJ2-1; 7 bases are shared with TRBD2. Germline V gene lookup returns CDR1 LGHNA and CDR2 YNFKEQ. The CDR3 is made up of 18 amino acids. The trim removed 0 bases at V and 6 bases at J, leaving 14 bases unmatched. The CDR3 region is CASSQELLADLYGNEQFF. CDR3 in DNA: TGTGCCAGCAGCCAAGAGCTCCTAGCGGACCTCTACGGCAATGAGCAGTTCTTC.

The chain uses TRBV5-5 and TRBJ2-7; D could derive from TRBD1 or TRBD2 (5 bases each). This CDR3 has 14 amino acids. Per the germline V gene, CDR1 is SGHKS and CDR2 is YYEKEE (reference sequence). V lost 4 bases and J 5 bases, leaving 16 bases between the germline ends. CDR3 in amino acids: CASSGTGRVDEQYV. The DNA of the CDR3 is TGTGCCAGCAGCGGAACGGGGCGCGTCGACGAGCAGTACGTC.

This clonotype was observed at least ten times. The DNA for the CDR3 is TGCGCCAGCGGGTTGGGGGCGGGTCAGCCCCAGCATTTT. It encodes CASGLGAGQPQHF. This chain joins TRBV5-1 and TRBJ1-5; TRBD1 is a possible D gene (6 bases). Germline assignment: CDR1 SGHRS and CDR2 YFSETQ. Trimming left V 7 bases short and J 6 bases short, with 14 bases between. CDR3 length: 13 residues. The full variable domain, its missing parts supplied by reference TRBV5-1 and TRBJ1-5, is KAGVTQTPRYLIKTRGQQVTLSCSPISGHRSVSWYQQTPGQGLQFLFEYFSETQRNKGNFPGRFSGRQFSNSRSEMNVSTLELGDSALYLCASGLGAGQPQHFGDGTRLSIL.

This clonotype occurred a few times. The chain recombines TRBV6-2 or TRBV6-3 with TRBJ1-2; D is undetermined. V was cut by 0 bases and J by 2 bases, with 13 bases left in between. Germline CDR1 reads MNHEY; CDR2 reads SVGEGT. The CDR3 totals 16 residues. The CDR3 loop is CASSYSRVSPNYGYTF. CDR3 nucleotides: TGTGCCAGCAGTTACTCGAGAGTCAGCCCCAACTATGGCTACACCTTC.

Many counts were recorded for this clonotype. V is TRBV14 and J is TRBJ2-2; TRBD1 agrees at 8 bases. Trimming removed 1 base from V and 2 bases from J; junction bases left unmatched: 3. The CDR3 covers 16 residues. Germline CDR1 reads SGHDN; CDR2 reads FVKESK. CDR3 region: CASSQVAGGNTGELFF. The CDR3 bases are TGTGCCAGCAGCCAAGTCGCAGGGGGCAACACCGGGGAGCTGTTTTTT.

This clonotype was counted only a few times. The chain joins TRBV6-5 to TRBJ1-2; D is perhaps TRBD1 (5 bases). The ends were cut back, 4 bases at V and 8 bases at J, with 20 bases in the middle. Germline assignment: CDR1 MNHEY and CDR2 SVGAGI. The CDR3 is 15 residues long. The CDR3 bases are TGTGCCAGCAGTTTTCGTGGGGCAGGGAGTCTAGGCTACACCTTC. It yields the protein CASSFRGAGSLGYTF.

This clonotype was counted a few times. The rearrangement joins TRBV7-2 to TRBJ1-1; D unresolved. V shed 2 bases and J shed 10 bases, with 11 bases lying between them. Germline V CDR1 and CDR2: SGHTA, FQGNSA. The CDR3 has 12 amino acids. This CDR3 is CASSLTLFPAFF. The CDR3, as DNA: TGTGCCAGCAGCTTAACTCTCTTCCCAGCTTTCTTT.

CDR3 loop: CASSPPGGDSNQPQHF. The CDR3 DNA follows: TGTGCCAGCAGTCCACCTGGTGGGGACTCAAATCAGCCCCAGCATTTT. The chain recombines TRBV28 with TRBJ1-5; TRBD1 is a possible D gene (5 bases). This CDR3 spans 16 amino acids. Trimming shortened V by 5 bases and J by 4 bases, and 18 bases separated the two germline ends. Germline V gene lookup returns CDR1 MDHEN and CDR2 SYDVKM.

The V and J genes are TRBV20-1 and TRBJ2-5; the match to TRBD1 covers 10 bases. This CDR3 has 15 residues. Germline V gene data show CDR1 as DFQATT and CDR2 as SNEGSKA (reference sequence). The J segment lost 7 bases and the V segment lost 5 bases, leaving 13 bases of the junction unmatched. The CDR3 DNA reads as TGCAGTGCTTGGATACAGACAGGGGGCGTGGGGACCCAGTACTTC. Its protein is CSAWIQTGGVGTQYF.

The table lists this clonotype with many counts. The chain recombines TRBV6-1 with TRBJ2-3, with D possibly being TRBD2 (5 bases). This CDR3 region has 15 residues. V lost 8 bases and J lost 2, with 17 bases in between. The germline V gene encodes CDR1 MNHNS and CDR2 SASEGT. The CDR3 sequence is CASPLSGTVTDTQYF. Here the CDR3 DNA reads TGTGCCAGCCCCCTAAGCGGCACAGTCACAGATACGCAGTATTTT.

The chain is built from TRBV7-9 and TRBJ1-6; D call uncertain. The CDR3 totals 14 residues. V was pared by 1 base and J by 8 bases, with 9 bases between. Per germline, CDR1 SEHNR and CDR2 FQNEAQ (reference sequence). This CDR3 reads CASSLGSFDSPLHF. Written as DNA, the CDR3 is TGTGCCAGCAGCTTAGGCAGCTTCGATTCACCCCTCCACTTT.

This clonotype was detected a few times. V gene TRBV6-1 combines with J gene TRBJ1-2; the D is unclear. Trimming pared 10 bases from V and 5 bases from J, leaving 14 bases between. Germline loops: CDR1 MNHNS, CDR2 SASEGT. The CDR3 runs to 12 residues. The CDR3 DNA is TGTGCCACCCAAGGGCTGGATTATGGCTACACCTTC. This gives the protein CATQGLDYGYTF.